The 27 T cell receptor beta chains given below trace back to one sample, sequenced in a study of CD8+CD57+ T cells in acquired aplastic anemia (dated by TCRdb to 2016 to 2019). The patients picked for sequencing were ones in whom flow cytometry had shown an expansion of CD8+CD57+ cells. TCRdb names Illumina HiSeq 2000 as the instrument used. Profiling of TCR beta VDJ combinations and CDR3 sequences used genomic DNA as the template. In TCRdb, the public reads were trimmed at Q25 with fastp and aligned with MiXCR, with productive beta chains retained. When rows share a CDR3 protein, they turn into one entry using the most common DNA and genes. The sample profile shows some 150,000 distinct CDR3 sequences; over 55% of them were found once. The ten largest clones represent under 60% of the sample. Material for sequencing was sorted CD4+, CD8+, or CD8+CD57+ T cells (not recorded which) from PBMCs. The receptors here all came from a human donor with aplastic anemia.

This clonotype ranks as medium-sized (0.01 to 0.1%). The gene calls are TRBV10-1 and TRBJ2-2; D is unclear. This CDR3 comprises 14 residues. Trimming pared 0 bases from V and 6 bases from J, leaving 8 bases between. CDR1 and CDR2 (germline): WNHNN, SYGVQD (reference sequence). CDR3 nucleotide sequence: TGCGCCAGCAGTGAGTCAGCAGAGCCCGGGGAGCTGTTTTTT. Its translation: CASSESAEPGELFF.

The chain has TRBV20-1 and TRBJ2-5; 10 bases map to TRBD2. The germline V gene has CDR1 DFQATT and CDR2 SNEGSKA (reference sequence). This CDR3 contains 17 residues. V trimming: 0 bases; J trimming: 3 bases; junction bases outside the gene matches: 10. In nucleotides, the CDR3 is TGCAGTGCTAGAGATCTTCCTAGCGGGAGATGGGAAGAGACCCAGTACTTC. Encoded protein: CSARDLPSGRWEETQYF.

The gene calls are TRBV5-6 and TRBJ2-7, with 7 bases aligning to TRBD1. The length of the CDR3 is 13 residues. Per germline, CDR1 SGHDT and CDR2 YYEEEE. V lost 6 bases to trimming and J lost 0 bases; unmatched junction nucleotides: 3. The CDR3 region has the DNA TGTGCCAGCACCGGGGACAGCTCCTACGAGCAGTACTTC. Translated, it gives CASTGDSSYEQYF.

This chain links TRBV19 with TRBJ2-7, with 9 bases lining up with TRBD2. Germline V gene sequence: CDR1 LNHDA, CDR2 SQIVND (reference sequence). Losses at the gene ends were 6 bases for V and 1 base for J; bases not matched to a gene: 4. The CDR3 is 14 residues long. The CDR3 sequence: CASRAGGSSYEQYF. The CDR3 DNA reads as TGTGCCAGTAGGGCGGGAGGGTCATCCTACGAGCAGTACTTC. The full variable domain, completed using reference TRBV19 and TRBJ2-7, is DGGITQSPKYLFRKEGQNVTLSCEQNLNHDAMYWYRQDPGQGLRLIYYSQIVNDFQKGDIAEGYSVSREKKESFPLTVTSAQKNPTAFYLCASRAGGSSYEQYFGPGTRLTVT.

V usage is TRBV20-1 and J usage is TRBJ2-2, with 7 nucleotides matching TRBD2. The germline gives CDR1 DFQATT, CDR2 SNEGSKA (reference sequence). The V and J ends lost 0 bases and 3 bases, in that order; junction bases with no gene match: 13. The CDR3 is made up of 18 amino acids. This CDR3 is CSARDPGSREIYTGELFF. For the CDR3, the DNA is TGCAGTGCTAGAGATCCAGGTTCGCGGGAGATATACACCGGGGAGCTGTTTTTT.

This clonotype has more than one count but fewer than ten. V usage is TRBV25-1 and J usage is TRBJ2-1; 7 positions agree with TRBD1. V lost 4 bases and J lost 7; bases outside the gene matches: 10. This CDR3 contains 15 residues. Germline V CDR1 and CDR2: MGHDK, SYGVNS. CDR3 amino acids: CASSVPGQLGNEQFF. The CDR3 region has the DNA TGTGCCAGCAGTGTGCCGGGACAGCTTGGGAATGAGCAGTTCTTC. Based on the CDR3 plus reference TRBV25-1 and TRBJ2-1, the full variable domain is EADIYQTPRYLVIGTGKKITLECSQTMGHDKMYWYQQDPGMELHLIHYSYGVNSTEKGDLSSESTVSRIRTEHFPLTLESARPSHTSQYLCASSVPGQLGNEQFFGPGTRLTVL.

The genes are TRBV24-1 and TRBJ1-5; D gene unclear. The germline V and J ends were trimmed by 0 bases and 10 bases, with 15 bases remaining between them. Germline loops: CDR1 KGHDR, CDR2 SFDVKD. The CDR3 sequence is 15 residues long. The CDR3 region has the DNA TGTGCCACCAGTGATTTGCAGAGTCCGGCGGGCCCCCAGCATTTT. This gives the protein CATSDLQSPAGPQHF.

This clonotype was counted only a few times. The chain has TRBV24-1 and TRBJ2-5, with D possibly TRBD1 on 5 matching bases. CDR3 length equals 14 residues. The V end was cut by 10 bases, the J end by 2 bases, with 16 bases between. CDR1 and CDR2 (germline): KGHDR, SFDVKD. The CDR3 spells CATASADTQETQYF. The CDR3 region has the DNA TGTGCCACAGCAAGTGCGGACACTCAAGAGACCCAGTACTTC.

The V and J genes are TRBV6-1 and TRBJ1-1; tentative D call: TRBD1 (5 bases). The V gene's germline CDR1 is MNHNS and CDR2 SASEGT. The CDR3 is made up of 15 amino acids. V was cut by 2 bases and J by 3 bases, with 13 bases left in between. CDR3 DNA sequence: TGTGCCAGCAGTGAATGGGGCAGTTTGGACACTGAAGCTTTCTTT. It specifies CASSEWGSLDTEAFF.

The V call is TRBV14, the J call TRBJ1-2; perhaps TRBD1 as D (5 bases). V lost 4 bases to trimming and J lost 8 bases, with 17 bases between them. This CDR3 has 14 amino acids. Germline CDR1 SGHDN, CDR2 FVKESK. CDR3 coding DNA: TGTGCCAGCAGCCCTGGGACTTCGCGCTACGGCTACACCTTC. Residues: CASSPGTSRYGYTF.

The gene calls are TRBV15 and TRBJ2-5; D possibly corresponds to TRBD2 (5 bases). V lost 0 bases, J lost 4 bases, and 12 bases lay in between. The CDR3 runs to 15 residues. The germline gives CDR1 LNHNV, CDR2 YYDKDF (reference sequence). CDR3 protein: CATSRDLAVGETQYF. As DNA, the CDR3 is TGTGCCACCAGCAGAGACCTAGCAGTGGGAGAGACCCAGTACTTC.

Turning to this clonotype: No conserved phenylalanine or tryptophan is present at the end of the CDR3, so a read error is the likely explanation. Because the CDR3's place on the DNA is in doubt, the DNA is left out and the CDR3 is given as listed by TCRdb. This chain connects TRBV7-9 to TRBJ2-1. A total of 8 residues make up the CDR3, ends included. The germline gives CDR1 SEHNR, CDR2 FQNEAQ (reference sequence). CDR3 amino acids: CASSLAPN.

The chain employs TRBV9 and TRBJ1-1; D not resolved. Trimming removed 0 bases from V and 4 bases from J, with 10 bases in between. Per germline, CDR1 SGDLS and CDR2 YYNGEE. There are 14 residues in the CDR3. As DNA, the CDR3 is TGTGCCAGCAGCGTAGTGGGAGGGAGCACTGAAGCTTTCTTT. Its translation: CASSVVGGSTEAFF.

The chain has TRBV6-1 and TRBJ1-6; weak D call: TRBD1 (5 bases). Germline V gene sequence: CDR1 MNHNS, CDR2 SASEGT. This CDR3 comprises 14 residues. V was pared by 4 bases and J by 9 bases, with 13 bases between. The CDR3 sequence: CASSGLGEGSPLHF. DNA of the CDR3: TGTGCCAGCAGTGGGTTGGGGGAAGGTTCACCCCTCCACTTT.

The CDR3 spells CSVTGGDTQYF. The CDR3, as DNA: TGCAGCGTGACAGGGGGTGATACGCAGTATTTT. The V call is TRBV29-1, the J call TRBJ2-3, with 9 bases lining up with TRBD1. The CDR3 consists of 11 residues. V lost 6 bases and J lost 6; bases outside the gene matches: 1. Germline values: CDR1 SQVTM, CDR2 ANQGSEA.

The chain uses TRBV10-3 and TRBJ2-1, with 7 bases lining up with TRBD2. The J segment lost 4 bases and the V segment lost 2 bases, leaving 5 bases of the junction unmatched. CDR1 and CDR2 from the germline V gene are ENHRY and SYGVKD. The CDR3 loop spans 15 amino acids. Written as DNA, the CDR3 is TGTGCCATCAGTGAGCGAAGCGGGGAGTACAATGAGCAGTTCTTC. This sequence encodes CAISERSGEYNEQFF.

About this clonotype itself: The junction departs from germline at one end; a sequencing error may be responsible. This rearrangement joins TRBV6-5 to TRBJ1-1; a weak D match, TRBD1 (6 bases). The CDR3 is made up of 13 amino acids. The germline gives CDR1 MNHEY, CDR2 SVGAGI. Here the CDR3 reads CATGRGGFGEASF. CDR3 in DNA: TGTGCCACCGGGAGGGGGGGGTTTGGTGAAGCTTCCTTT.

This clonotype appeared a few times. Since no conserved phenylalanine or tryptophan closes the CDR3, a read error is the likely cause. The chain couples TRBV12-3 or TRBV12-4 to TRBJ1-5; TRBD1 might be the D (5 bases). The CDR3 length is 15 residues. Trimming cost V 7 bases and J 4 bases, with 17 bases left between them. In nucleotides, the CDR3 is TGTGCCAGCATGGGGCCGGGCGGATTGAATCAGCCCCAGCATTGT. Its translation is CASMGPGGLNQPQHC.

The rearrangement links TRBV19 to TRBJ1-1, with 9 bases lining up with TRBD1. Trimming at V came to 2 bases and at J to 1 base, leaving 11 bases not matched to a gene. Per the germline V gene, CDR1 is LNHDA and CDR2 is SQIVND (reference sequence). The CDR3 is made up of 18 amino acids. The CDR3: CASSIKGQGFGENTEAFF. DNA for the CDR3: TGTGCCAGTAGTATAAAGGGACAGGGTTTCGGGGAGAACACTGAAGCTTTCTTT.

This clonotype occurred a few times. This chain joins TRBV20-1 and TRBJ1-6, with a possible D match to TRBD1 (5 bases). This CDR3 has 12 amino acids. V was clipped by 5 bases and J by 4 bases, with 6 bases between them. CDR1 and CDR2 from the germline V gene are DFQATT and SNEGSKA (reference sequence). The CDR3 nucleotides are TGCAGTGCTGGACAATATAATTCACCCCTCCACTTT. Amino acid sequence: CSAGQYNSPLHF.

Only one count was recorded for this clonotype. The V and J genes are TRBV12-3 or TRBV12-4 and TRBJ1-2, with a tentative D call TRBD1 (6 bases). V lost 3 bases and J 4 bases, leaving 12 bases between the germline ends. The CDR3 is made up of 14 amino acids. The CDR3 nucleotides are TGTGCCAGCAGTTTTGGACAGACACTCTATGGCTACACCTTC. Translation gives CASSFGQTLYGYTF.

There are a few counts of this clonotype. The gene calls are TRBV2 and TRBJ2-7; no clear D gene. Between the trimmed V and J ends, which lost 1 base and 0 bases, there was a span of 4 bases. The CDR3 sequence is 13 residues long. Per the germline V gene, CDR1 is SNHLY and CDR2 is FYNNEI. CDR3 region: CASSEGVSYEQYF. As DNA, the CDR3 is TGTGCCAGCAGTGAAGGGGTCTCCTACGAGCAGTACTTC.

This clonotype occurred once. This chain uses TRBV10-3 with TRBJ1-1, with D uncertain. The CDR3 has 14 residues. Germline CDR1 and CDR2: ENHRY and SYGVKD. The ends were cut back, 0 bases at V and 1 base at J, with 6 bases in the middle. Here the CDR3 reads CAISESGPNTEAFF. The CDR3 nucleotides read TGTGCCATCAGTGAGTCGGGCCCGAACACTGAAGCTTTCTTT.

Note on this clonotype: The junction shows a germline mismatch at one end, possibly a read error. V gene TRBV25-1 combines with J gene TRBJ2-6; tentatively, D is TRBD1 (6 bases). The CDR3 runs to 13 residues. Germline loops: CDR1 MGHDK, CDR2 SYGVNS. CDR3 DNA sequence: TGTGCCAGCAGTGGGGCAGGGGAACGCACTGAAGCTTTC. This codes for CASSGAGERTEAF.

The J gene is TRBJ2-1, the V gene TRBV20-1; no reliable D call. The CDR3 is 14 amino acids. The V end was cut by 1 base, the J end by 2 bases, with 9 bases between. Germline V gene data show CDR1 as DFQATT and CDR2 as SNEGSKA (reference sequence). In nucleotides, the CDR3 is TGCAGTGCTAGAGCTGGAAGGGCCTACAATGAGCAGTTCTTC. This translates into CSARAGRAYNEQFF.

The chain joins TRBV19 to TRBJ1-2; 9 bases are shared with TRBD1. With 6 bases clipped from V and 2 bases from J, the junction kept 7 bases outside the gene matches. The CDR3 has 15 amino acids. CDR1 and CDR2 (germline): LNHDA, SQIVND (reference sequence). CDR3: CASSRLGTGNYGYTF. The CDR3 nucleotides read TGTGCCAGTAGCAGACTCGGGACAGGGAACTATGGCTACACCTTC.

This clonotype was observed many times. The chain carries TRBV6-4 and TRBJ2-2, with D uncertain. This CDR3 region has 14 residues. Germline values: CDR1 MRHNA, CDR2 SNTAGT. V gave up 3 bases and J gave up 5 bases, with 10 bases separating them. Here the CDR3 reads CASSEGPETGELFF. The CDR3 nucleotides are TGTGCCAGCAGTGAAGGGCCCGAGACCGGGGAGCTGTTTTTT.